One and the same sample provided the 28 T cell receptor beta chains below, sequenced in a study of T cell responses to AZD1222 COVID-19 vaccine. Measured with immunoSEQ multiplex PCR; TCRdb has only the in-frame clones, and not every one. The table has roughly 100,000 clones, around 76% seen once. Sequencing used peripheral blood, obtained on day 0 of AZD1222 vaccination. These receptors were taken from an adult in good health.

This chain uses TRBV21-1 with TRBJ1-3; the tabulated D call, TRBD1, remains unverified against the DNA. TRBV21-1 is a pseudogene locus. CDR3 length: 17 amino acids. The CDR3 spells CASSAGGTGAVGNTIYF. The CDR3 DNA is TGTGCCAGCAGCGCTGGGGGGACAGGAGCAGTCGGAAACACCATATATTTT.

The V gene is TRBV11-3, the J gene TRBJ2-2; no clear D gene. CDR3 length equals 14 residues. Trimming took 0 bases from V and 1 from J, leaving 3 bases between them. Germline CDR1 SGHNT, CDR2 YENEEA. The CDR3 sequence: CASSLEVNTGELFF. Written as DNA, the CDR3 is TGTGCCAGCAGCTTAGAAGTGAACACCGGGGAGCTGTTTTTT.

The V gene is TRBV10-3, the J gene TRBJ1-2; D perhaps matches TRBD1 (5 bases). There are 15 residues in the CDR3. V lost 7 bases and J lost 6, with 21 bases in between. Germline loops: CDR1 ENHRY, CDR2 SYGVKD. CDR3 residues: CAIKSGGRVFHGYTF. In nucleotides, the CDR3 is TGTGCCATCAAGTCCGGCGGCAGGGTTTTCCATGGCTACACCTTC.

This clone was counted once. The rearrangement joins TRBV24-1 to TRBJ2-3, with D perhaps matching TRBD2 (6 bases). The CDR3 has 15 residues. Trimming removed 3 bases at V and 1 base at J, with 10 bases between. Germline V lookup: CDR1 KGHDR, CDR2 SFDVKD. The CDR3 region has the DNA TGTGCCACCAGTGATCGGCGGGGAGGCACAGATACGCAGTATTTT. This sequence encodes CATSDRRGGTDTQYF.

The chain has TRBV7-9 and TRBJ1-5; no clear D. Per the germline V gene, CDR1 is SEHNR and CDR2 is FQNEAQ (reference sequence). The CDR3 length is 14 residues. V was clipped by 1 base and J by 4 bases, with 8 bases between them. The CDR3 region has the DNA TGTGCCAGCAGCTTAGACGGAATTAATCAGCCCCAGCATTTT. It encodes CASSLDGINQPQHF.

The chain combines TRBV10-1 with TRBJ1-2; D is ambiguous. V gave up 2 bases and J gave up 0 bases, with 13 bases separating them. This CDR3 contains 16 residues. The germline CDR1 and CDR2 sequences are WNHNN and SYGVQD (reference sequence). The CDR3, as DNA: TGCGCCAGCAGTGAGCCCACGTCGACGGCTAACTATGGCTACACCTTC. This sequence encodes CASSEPTSTANYGYTF.

This sequence joins TRBV3-1 (or the pseudogene TRBV3-2) and TRBJ1-2; 9 nucleotides align to TRBD1. The CDR3 extends over 13 amino acids. Germline-derived CDR1 and CDR2 are LGHDT and YNNKEL (reference sequence). The V and J ends lost 2 bases and 8 bases, in that order; junction bases with no gene match: 3. The CDR3 region has the DNA TGTGCCAGCAGCCAATACAGGGGGCTCGGCTACACCTTC. Its translation is CASSQYRGLGYTF.

This rearrangement joins TRBV25-1 to TRBJ2-7; possibly TRBD1 for D (5 bases). The CDR3 is 12 residues long. Germline loops: CDR1 MGHDK, CDR2 SYGVNS. The CDR3 loop is CSTRASALEQYF. CDR3 sequence (DNA): TGTTCGACCAGGGCCTCCGCCCTCGAGCAGTACTTC.

The gene calls are TRBV7-8 and TRBJ1-4; D possibly corresponds to TRBD1 (6 bases). This CDR3 is built from 15 residues. CDR1 and CDR2 from the germline V gene are SGHVS and FQNEAQ. V was clipped by 0 bases and J by 6 bases, with 11 bases between them. The CDR3 sequence is CASSLAGGGYEKLFF. As DNA, the CDR3 is TGTGCCAGCAGCTTAGCCGGGGGGGGCTATGAAAAACTGTTTTTT.

V usage is TRBV29-1 and J usage is TRBJ1-1; maybe TRBD1 (5 bases). The germline V gene encodes CDR1 SQVTM and CDR2 ANQGSEA. The V gene lost 7 bases and the J gene lost 2 bases, with 14 bases spanning the gap. The CDR3 contains 13 residues. This CDR3 reads CSARNGGNTEAFF. CDR3 in DNA: TGCAGCGCACGAAACGGGGGAAACACTGAAGCTTTCTTT.

The chain couples TRBV7-9 to TRBJ1-2; D not certain. Trimming took off 1 base at V and 2 bases at J, with 8 bases between the two ends. The CDR3 extends over 14 amino acids. The germline CDR1 and CDR2 sequences are SEHNR and FQNEAQ (reference sequence). CDR3 bases: TGTGCCAGCAGCTTAGACGCCACCAACTATGGCTACACCTTC. Translation: CASSLDATNYGYTF.

The J gene is TRBJ2-4, the V gene TRBV13; D remains ambiguous. V lost 2 bases and J lost 7, with 9 bases in between. The length of the CDR3 is 13 residues. In germline, CDR1 is PRHDT, CDR2 FYEKMQ (reference sequence). CDR3 sequence reads: CASSLLGVNIQYF. The CDR3 DNA follows: TGTGCCAGCAGCTTACTGGGTGTGAACATTCAGTACTTC.

The rearrangement joins TRBV7-2 to TRBJ2-1, with 10 bases aligning to TRBD1. The CDR3 is 13 amino acids. Germline V gives CDR1 SGHTA, CDR2 FQGNSA. The V gene end was trimmed by 5 bases and the J gene end by 7 bases; junction bases not matched to a gene: 2. The CDR3, as DNA: TGTGCCAGCAGCAAGGGACAGGGGAATGAGCAGTTCTTC. Its protein product is CASSKGQGNEQFF.

This clone was counted once. This chain uses TRBV7-9 with TRBJ2-5, with 7 bases identical to TRBD2. Looked up from germline, CDR1 is SEHNR and CDR2 is FQNEAQ (reference sequence). With V trimmed by 5 bases and J by 4 bases, 7 bases remained unmatched. The CDR3 consists of 14 residues. CDR3 amino acids: CASSPLGGRETQYF. CDR3 in DNA: TGTGCCAGCAGCCCACTCGGCGGGAGAGAGACCCAGTACTTC.

This chain links TRBV18 with TRBJ2-5; D might be TRBD1 (6 bases). The CDR3 loop spans 16 amino acids. CDR1 and CDR2 from the germline V gene are KGHSH and LQKENI. Trimming shortened V by 1 base and J by 2 bases, and 14 bases separated the two germline ends. CDR3 bases: TGTGCCAGCTCACCACGCACAGGGATATTACAAGAGACCCAGTACTTC. Its translation is CASSPRTGILQETQYF.

The chain combines TRBV11-3 with TRBJ2-3, with 7 bases lining up with TRBD2. From germline, CDR1 is SGHNT and CDR2 YENEEA. V gave up 4 bases and J gave up 1 base; unmatched junction bases: 5. The CDR3 totals 15 residues. The CDR3 loop reads CASSSGGGGTDTQYF. The CDR3 DNA sequence: TGTGCCAGCAGCTCCGGGGGAGGGGGCACAGATACGCAGTATTTT.

The genes are TRBV7-9 and TRBJ2-6; D is uncertain. Trimming took off 5 bases at V and 0 bases at J, with 11 bases between the two ends. Germline assignment: CDR1 SEHNR and CDR2 FQNEAQ (reference sequence). This CDR3 contains 16 residues. The CDR3 region is CASSPRWRSGANVLTF. The CDR3 nucleotides are TGTGCCAGCAGCCCCCGCTGGCGCTCTGGGGCCAACGTCCTGACTTTC.

The chain links TRBV20-1 to TRBJ1-5; TRBD1 matches at 9 bases. Losses at the gene ends were 3 bases for V and 6 bases for J; bases not matched to a gene: 9. This CDR3 comprises 15 residues. The germline V gene has CDR1 DFQATT and CDR2 SNEGSKA (reference sequence). CDR3 amino acids: CSASATGGIGQPQHF. CDR3 DNA: TGCAGTGCTAGTGCTACAGGGGGCATAGGTCAGCCCCAGCATTTT.

The chain has TRBV12-3 or TRBV12-4 and TRBJ2-2; D ambiguous. The length of the CDR3 is 13 residues. V dropped 7 bases and J dropped 8 bases, with 14 bases sitting between them. The CDR3 region has the DNA TGTGCCAGCACCTCCTTTTTAAGAGGGGAGCTGTTTTTT. Translation gives CASTSFLRGELFF.

The chain combines TRBV5-1 with TRBJ2-7; TRBD1 agrees at 8 bases. J gave up 6 bases and V 2 bases, and 10 bases lay outside the gene matches. This CDR3 is built from 15 residues. Germline values: CDR1 SGHRS, CDR2 YFSETQ. The CDR3 loop reads CASSLSGGGPREQYF. The CDR3 DNA is TGCGCCAGCAGCTTATCAGGGGGCGGGCCTCGCGAGCAGTACTTC.

The gene calls are TRBV5-4 and TRBJ1-1, with D possibly being TRBD1 (6 bases). V dropped 2 bases and J dropped 0 bases, with 14 bases sitting between them. The CDR3 extends over 16 amino acids. From germline, CDR1 is SGHNT and CDR2 YYREEE (reference sequence). CDR3 nucleotide sequence: TGTGCCAGCAGCTTAATACCTAGACAGGTGAACACTGAAGCTTTCTTT. It yields the protein CASSLIPRQVNTEAFF.

The V call is TRBV4-3, the J call TRBJ1-6; D unresolved. CDR3 length equals 14 residues. V was clipped by 0 bases and J by 8 bases, with 8 bases between them. Germline V CDR1 and CDR2: LGHNA, YSLEER. The CDR3 DNA is TGCGCCAGCAGCCAAGATTGGGGTTATTCACCCCTCCACTTT. Translation gives CASSQDWGYSPLHF.

This clone was counted once. V gene TRBV19 combines with J gene TRBJ2-1; D might be TRBD2 (5 bases). Trimming pared 7 bases from V and 3 bases from J, leaving 10 bases between. The CDR3 extends over 13 amino acids. Per the germline V gene, CDR1 is LNHDA and CDR2 is SQIVND (reference sequence). The DNA for the CDR3 is TGTGCCAGTACATCGGGGTTCTACAATGAGCAGTTCTTC. This codes for CASTSGFYNEQFF.

This rearrangement joins TRBV5-1 to TRBJ1-3, with D possibly matching TRBD1 (6 bases). Germline V gene sequence: CDR1 SGHRS, CDR2 YFSETQ. CDR3 size: 16 residues. Trimming removed 4 bases at V and 2 bases at J, with 16 bases between. CDR3 nucleotides: TGCGCCAGCAGCCCCTGGTCGACAGGAACTGGAAACACCATATATTTT. Translated, it gives CASSPWSTGTGNTIYF.

J is TRBJ2-5 and V is TRBV20-1; 7 positions agree with TRBD2. After removal of 3 bases from V and 2 bases from J, the junction contained 12 bases not matched to a gene. The CDR3 is 16 amino acids. Germline CDR1 reads DFQATT; CDR2 reads SNEGSKA (reference sequence). The CDR3: CSASEVRGSGQETQYF. CDR3 DNA: TGCAGTGCTAGTGAAGTGCGGGGGTCGGGGCAAGAGACCCAGTACTTC.

V and J are TRBV19 and TRBJ2-1; 8 bases are a match to TRBD2. This CDR3 is 14 amino acids long. V dropped 3 bases and J dropped 8; count of bases not matched to a gene: 6. Germline V gene sequence: CDR1 LNHDA, CDR2 SQIVND (reference sequence). Here the CDR3 reads CASSILAGGHEQFF. CDR3 coding DNA: TGTGCCAGTAGTATCCTGGCGGGGGGCCATGAGCAGTTCTTC.

CDR3 DNA: TGTGCCAGCAGCTCCCAGACAGAGAGCTCCTACAATGAGCAGTTCTTC. Translated, it gives CASSSQTESSYNEQFF. The chain combines TRBV9 with TRBJ2-1, with D tentatively TRBD1 (5 bases). The CDR3 totals 16 residues. The V gene lost 4 bases and the J gene lost 0 bases, with 14 bases spanning the gap. Germline CDR1 is SGDLS and CDR2 is YYNGEE.

The rearrangement uses TRBV2 and TRBJ2-1; 7 positions agree with TRBD2. CDR1 and CDR2 from the germline V gene are SNHLY and FYNNEI. The V segment lost 3 bases and the J segment 10 bases; nucleotides outside the gene matches: 9. The CDR3 length is 14 residues. The CDR3 loop reads CASSDKTAGVEQFF. For the CDR3, the DNA is TGTGCCAGCAGTGATAAAACGGCGGGGGTAGAGCAGTTCTTC.